What follows are 5 T cell receptor beta chains derived from one specimen sequenced in a study of T-cell reconstitution after alpha-beta-depleted transplantation in children. A TCRbeta library incorporating unique molecular identifiers was prepared. TCRdb reprocessed the PCR reads with MiXCR, giving one entry per CDR3 protein. The sample holds 700,000 to 850,000 distinct CDR3 sequences, less than 20% seen once. This specimen was PBMCs, mostly from graft donor cells, taken 360 days after TCRalphabeta/CD19-depleted stem cell transplant. These receptors came from a male patient younger than 18 who had a stem cell transplant for acute lymphoblastic leukemia, so the T cells may come from the graft donor.

The chain combines TRBV5-1 with TRBJ2-3; unclear D gene. Deletions cut 3 bases from V and 2 bases from J, with 13 bases between. This CDR3 spans 15 amino acids. Germline values: CDR1 SGHRS, CDR2 YFSETQ. The DNA of the CDR3 is TGCGCCAGCAGCTCGAAGCGTCCAAACACAGATACGCAGTATTTT. Protein: CASSSKRPNTDTQYF. Based on the CDR3 plus reference TRBV5-1 and TRBJ2-3, the full variable domain is KAGVTQTPRYLIKTRGQQVTLSCSPISGHRSVSWYQQTPGQGLQFLFEYFSETQRNKGNFPGRFSGRQFSNSRSEMNVSTLELGDSALYLCASSSKRPNTDTQYFGPGTRLTVL.

This rearrangement joins TRBV20-1 to TRBJ2-7; the match to TRBD2 covers 8 bases. CDR1 and CDR2 from the germline V gene are DFQATT and SNEGSKA (reference sequence). Trimming at V came to 4 bases and at J to 0 bases, leaving 20 bases not matched to a gene. The CDR3 runs to 19 residues. The CDR3 sequence is CSAIRGTSRTPRGSYEQYF. CDR3 nucleotide sequence: TGCAGTGCTATCCGCGGGACTAGTCGAACCCCACGGGGCTCCTACGAGCAGTACTTC.

This clonotype was seen more than once but under ten times. The V call is TRBV21-1, the J call TRBJ2-7; TRBD2, the table's D call, lacks a check against the DNA. TRBV21-1 is an annotated pseudogene. The CDR3 extends over 17 amino acids. The CDR3 region has the DNA TGTGCCAGCAGCAAAGTTGGACTAGCGGGAGTCAACTACGAGCAGTACTTC. This encodes CASSKVGLAGVNYEQYF.

This clonotype was seen only a few times. The chain is built from TRBV11-2 and TRBJ2-1, with 8 bases aligning to TRBD2. The CDR3 runs to 15 residues. Losses at the gene ends were 5 bases for V and 7 bases for J; bases not matched to a gene: 10. Germline-derived CDR1 and CDR2 are SGHAT and FQNNGV. CDR3: CASSAVPLAANEQFF. Written as DNA, the CDR3 is TGTGCCAGCAGCGCTGTCCCACTAGCGGCTAATGAGCAGTTCTTC.

This clonotype has a handful of counts. The CDR3 loop reads CASSQDPLQAGAGTDTQYF. DNA for the CDR3: TGCGCCAGCAGCCAAGATCCACTCCAGGCGGGAGCGGGCACAGATACGCAGTATTTT. The chain couples TRBV4-1 to TRBJ2-3, with 7 bases aligning to TRBD2. Germline values: CDR1 MGHRA, CDR2 YSYEKL. The V segment lost 0 bases and the J segment 1 base; nucleotides outside the gene matches: 13. The CDR3 extends over 19 amino acids.